The 9 T cell receptor beta chains presented below share a single source sample, sequenced in a study of T cells in narcolepsy (dated by TCRdb to 2017 to 2018). Preparation of the library involved the immunoSEQ multiplex PCR assay. TCRdb holds this immuneACCESS table with in-frame rearrangements only. Some clones are missing; in checked studies, unresolved V genes explain under half, and the rest has no known cause. Present in this sample are tens of thousands of clones, roughly 87% of which were seen just once. The biggest ten clones account for approximately 0.8% of the sample. Sequencing input: CD45RA- memory CD4+ T cells from PBMCs. Taken with the paper, the label for cell subset or site translates to: memory T cells sorted ex vivo from peripheral blood. These TCRs come from a human donor with narcolepsy.

J is TRBJ2-7 and V is TRBV4-3; TRBD2 matches at 7 bases. V lost 0 bases to trimming and J lost 7 bases; unmatched junction nucleotides: 9. The CDR3 has 15 residues. In germline, CDR1 is LGHNA, CDR2 YSLEER. The CDR3 protein is CASSQDGGRSGEQYF. The CDR3 region has the DNA TGCGCCAGCAGCCAAGATGGCGGGAGATCGGGGGAGCAGTACTTC.

The chain is built from TRBV7-9 and TRBJ1-6, with a weak D call TRBD1 (5 bases). The germline V gene encodes CDR1 SEHNR and CDR2 FQNEAQ (reference sequence). Trimming took 5 bases from V and 7 from J, leaving 18 bases between them. The CDR3 runs to 16 residues. CDR3 loop: CASSTGTGRLNSPLHF. The CDR3 DNA is TGTGCCAGCAGCACTGGAACGGGACGTCTAAATTCACCCCTCCACTTT.

The CDR3 DNA is TGTGCCAGCATGGGACTGGCTCCGGGACCCTACGAGCAGTACTTC. It yields the protein CASMGLAPGPYEQYF. This chain joins TRBV6-1 and TRBJ2-7, with D maybe TRBD2 (6 bases). Germline V gives CDR1 MNHNS, CDR2 SASEGT. The CDR3 has 15 amino acids. V lost 7 bases to trimming and J lost 2 bases, with 18 bases between them.

The rearrangement joins TRBV2 to TRBJ2-2, with 8 nucleotides matching TRBD2. Trimming took 3 bases from V and 0 from J; bases not matched to a gene: 0. Germline assignment: CDR1 SNHLY and CDR2 FYNNEI. CDR3 length equals 15 residues. The CDR3 nucleotides are TGTGCCAGCAGTGAGCGGGGGGCGAACACCGGGGAGCTGTTTTTT. It is translated as CASSERGANTGELFF.

The chain carries TRBV27 and TRBJ1-1; D is perhaps TRBD1 (5 bases). The CDR3 is 14 amino acids. Germline CDR1 is MNHEY and CDR2 is SMNVEV (reference sequence). The V end was cut by 8 bases, the J end by 4 bases, with 17 bases between. This CDR3 is CASSPQVQGTEAFF. As DNA, the CDR3 is TGTGCCAGCTCCCCACAGGTGCAAGGCACTGAAGCTTTCTTT.

This rearrangement joins TRBV5-5 to TRBJ2-5, with D perhaps TRBD2 (5 bases). Trimming cost V 4 bases and J 1 base, with 11 bases left between them. Germline-derived CDR1 and CDR2 are SGHKS and YYEKEE (reference sequence). CDR3 size: 14 residues. For the CDR3, the DNA is TGTGCCAGCAGCCTCGGACTTTCCCAAGAGACCCAGTACTTC. Protein sequence: CASSLGLSQETQYF.

This clone was observed a few times. The rearrangement links TRBV19 to TRBJ1-5; possibly TRBD1 for D (5 bases). Germline values: CDR1 LNHDA, CDR2 SQIVND (reference sequence). The CDR3 consists of 13 residues. Trimming shortened V by 5 bases and J by 7 bases, and 12 bases separated the two germline ends. As DNA, the CDR3 is TGTGCCAGTAGTTCGAGGGGAGGACAGCCCCAGCATTTT. This translates into CASSSRGGQPQHF.

The rearrangement uses TRBV18 and TRBJ2-5; 10 positions agree with TRBD1. Germline assignment: CDR1 KGHSH and CDR2 LQKENI. CDR3 size: 15 residues. Trimming took 3 bases from V and 2 from J; bases not matched to a gene: 3. CDR3 region: CASSPRTGGQETQYF. The DNA of the CDR3 is TGTGCCAGCTCACCCCGGACAGGGGGTCAAGAGACCCAGTACTTC. Drawing the rest from reference TRBV18 and TRBJ2-5, the complete variable domain is NAGVMQNPRHLVRRRGQEARLRCSPMKGHSHVYWYRQLPEEGLKFMVYLQKENIIDESGMPKERFSAEFPKEGPSILRIQQVVRGDSAAYFCASSPRTGGQETQYFGPGTRLLVL.

This clone was picked up a small number of times. The V gene is TRBV19, the J gene TRBJ1-1; possible D gene TRBD1, 6 bases. V dropped 7 bases and J dropped 6 bases, with 18 bases sitting between them. The length of the CDR3 is 14 residues. The germline gives CDR1 LNHDA, CDR2 SQIVND (reference sequence). The CDR3, as DNA: TGTGCCAGTAAGGTCCGGGACACAAGGGCTGAAGCTTTCTTT. Its translation is CASKVRDTRAEAFF. The full variable domain, with the rest looked up from reference TRBV19 and TRBJ1-1, is DGGITQSPKYLFRKEGQNVTLSCEQNLNHDAMYWYRQDPGQGLRLIYYSQIVNDFQKGDIAEGYSVSREKKESFPLTVTSAQKNPTAFYLCASKVRDTRAEAFFGQGTRLTVV.